This T cell receptor (beta chain) was profiled in a study of CD8 T cells in ankylosing spondylitis. Via MiXCR, TCRdb re-called the 5' RACE reads, giving one row per CDR3 protein. The sample records about 130,000 distinct CDR3 sequences, about 7% being singletons. Ten or more counts support this clonotype. The V segment lost 0 bases and the J segment 9 bases; nucleotides outside the gene matches: 9. The CDR3 sequence is 15 residues long. Germline V gene sequence: CDR1 DFQATT, CDR2 SNEGSKA (reference sequence). The source is a female donor with ankylosing spondylitis or in good health (not recorded which). The chain couples TRBV20-1 to TRBJ2-1; 9 nucleotides match TRBD1. Material for sequencing was blood, either unsorted or a sorted T cell fraction (not recorded which). CDR3 nucleotide sequence: TGCAGTGCTAGAGAGTCCGGGACAGGGTCTATTGAGCAGTTCTTC. Protein: CSARESGTGSIEQFF.